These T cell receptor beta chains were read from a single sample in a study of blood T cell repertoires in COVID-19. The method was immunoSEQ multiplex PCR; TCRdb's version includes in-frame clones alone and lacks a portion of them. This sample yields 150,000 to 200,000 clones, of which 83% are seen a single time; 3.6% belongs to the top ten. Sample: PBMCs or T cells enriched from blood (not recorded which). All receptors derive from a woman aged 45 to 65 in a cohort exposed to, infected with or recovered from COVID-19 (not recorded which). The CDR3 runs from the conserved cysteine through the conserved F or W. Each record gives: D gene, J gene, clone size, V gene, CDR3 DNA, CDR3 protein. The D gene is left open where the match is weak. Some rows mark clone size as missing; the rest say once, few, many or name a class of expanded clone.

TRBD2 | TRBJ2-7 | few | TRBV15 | TGTGCCACCAGTTCCACTAGCGCCGGCGAGCAGTACTTC | CATSSTSAGEQYF
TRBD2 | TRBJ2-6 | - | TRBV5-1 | TGCGCCAGCAGCTTGGAAGGGACTACTGGGGCCAACGTCCTGACTTTC | CASSLEGTTGANVLTF
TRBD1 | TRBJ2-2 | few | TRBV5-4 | TGTGCCAGCAGCAGGGGACAGTCGAACACCGGGGAGCTGTTTTTT | CASSRGQSNTGELFF
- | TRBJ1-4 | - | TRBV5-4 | TGTGCCAGCAGCTTGGAAGGCGGACTAACTAATGAAAAACTGTTTTTT | CASSLEGGLTNEKLFF
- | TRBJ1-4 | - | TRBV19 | TGTGCCCAAGGGATGGGATTAGGGGTCGCATCCGAAAAACTGTTTTTT | CAQGMGLGVASEKLFF
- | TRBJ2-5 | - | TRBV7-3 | TGTGCCAGCAGCGAACACGGGAGAGAGGGTGAGACCCAGTACTTC | CASSEHGREGETQYF
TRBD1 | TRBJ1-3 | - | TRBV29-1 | TGCAGCGTTGATACGACAGGGTCAGGAAACACCATATATTTT | CSVDTTGSGNTIYF
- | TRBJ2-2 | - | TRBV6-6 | TGTGCCAGCAGTTTGGCAAACACCGGGGAGCTGTTTTTT | CASSLANTGELFF
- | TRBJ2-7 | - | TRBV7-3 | TGTGCCAGCAGCTTCCCAGGTCGAGAGCAGTACTTC | CASSFPGREQYF
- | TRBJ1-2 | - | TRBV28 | TGTGCCAGCAGTTTCCCCTGGGGAGTCAGCTATGGCTACACCTTC | CASSFPWGVSYGYTF
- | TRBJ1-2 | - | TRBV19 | TGTGCCAGTACCGCCTCACAGACCTATGGCTACACCTTC | CASTASQTYGYTF
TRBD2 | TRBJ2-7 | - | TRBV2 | TGTGCCAGCAGTCGCGGGAGCTACGAGCAGTACTTC | CASSRGSYEQYF
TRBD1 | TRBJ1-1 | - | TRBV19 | TGTGCCAGTAGTATAGGGGGGACAGCTCCCCCCACTGAAGCTTTCTTT | CASSIGGTAPPTEAFF
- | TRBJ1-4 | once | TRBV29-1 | TGCAGCGTCCAGGGATCCGCCGGAGAAAAACTGTTTTTT | CSVQGSAGEKLFF
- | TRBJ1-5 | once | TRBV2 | TGTGCCAGCAGTGAAGCTTCGGGCAGGGGCTCCAATCAGCCCCAGCATTTT | CASSEASGRGSNQPQHF
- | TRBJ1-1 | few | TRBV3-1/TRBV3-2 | TGTGCCAGCAGCCTCGGACAGAACACTGAAGCTTTCTTT | CASSLGQNTEAFF
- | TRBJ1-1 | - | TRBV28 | TGTGCCAGCAGGCCAGACTTGGGACAGAACACTGAAGCTTTCTTT | CASRPDLGQNTEAFF
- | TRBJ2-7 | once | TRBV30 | TGTGCCTGGAGCGGAGACGACAGAAACTACGAGCAGTACTTC | CAWSGDDRNYEQYF
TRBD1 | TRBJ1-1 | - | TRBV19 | TGTGCCAGTACCAGGGGGCCGGCGTCTACAGAAGCTTTCTTT | CASTRGPASTEAFF
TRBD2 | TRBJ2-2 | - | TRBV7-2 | TGTGCCAGCAGCGCAGCGGGGGCGTGGGCCACCGGGGAGCTGTTTTTT | CASSAAGAWATGELFF